Here is one TCR beta chain with its context. This specimen comes from a study of T cells in Graves' hyperthyroidism and ophthalmopathy. Trimming left V 6 bases short and J 3 bases short, with 8 bases between. The CDR3 extends over 12 amino acids. Germline V gene data show CDR1 as SNHLY and CDR2 as FYNNEI. Researchers amplified the TCR beta CDR3 regions from RNA transcripts. TCR CDR3 regions were first amplified by RT-PCR with HTBI primers. Each CDR3 protein is one row after TCRdb ran MiXCR on the multiplex PCR reads. Altogether fewer than 550,000 distinct CDR3 sequences are present, roughly a quarter being singletons, with the ten largest covering approximately 10%. Researchers barred patients who had uncontrolled infection, other autoimmune disease, pregnancy or lactation.

This TCR was recovered from a woman aged 25-40 years with Graves' ophthalmopathy. Sequencing input: blood. This sequence joins TRBV2 and TRBJ1-1, with D unclear. CDR3 sequence reads: CASRAEYTEAFF. The CDR3 region has the DNA TGTGCCAGCAGGGCCGAGTACACTGAAGCTTTCTTT.